This entry features one TCR beta chain sequence. The method was immunoSEQ multiplex PCR; TCRdb's version includes in-frame clones alone and lacks a portion of them. This table has 320,000 or so clones, approximately 84% appearing once. The CDR3 covers 15 residues. The V gene's germline CDR1 is SGHRS and CDR2 YFSETQ. V trimming: 0 bases; J trimming: 10 bases; junction bases outside the gene matches: 7. Each recovered donor of Cohort 3 presented with two negative PCRs, clearance, or symptom resolution. This sample was included in a study of blood T cell repertoires in COVID-19. The V and J genes are TRBV5-1 and TRBJ1-6; 7 positions match TRBD1. This receptor was identified in a woman in her thirties who had recovered from COVID-19. The sequenced material came from PBMCs or T cells enriched from blood (not recorded which). CDR3 in amino acids: CASSLVAGGGSPLHF. In DNA form, the CDR3 reads TGCGCCAGCAGCTTGGTGGCAGGGGGTGGCTCACCCCTCCACTTT. Supplemented by reference TRBV5-1 and TRBJ1-6, the full variable domain reads KAGVTQTPRYLIKTRGQQVTLSCSPISGHRSVSWYQQTPGQGLQFLFEYFSETQRNKGNFPGRFSGRQFSNSRSEMNVSTLELGDSALYLCASSLVAGGGSPLHFGNGTRLTVT.